One sample yielded the 16 T cell receptor beta chains listed below, sequenced in a study of response to subunit inactivated influenza vaccine. TCRdb re-called the RT-PCR reads through MiXCR, storing one row per CDR3 protein. The table records 530,000 or so distinct CDR3 sequences, roughly 25% of them present only once. Specimen: CD4+ T cells sorted from PBMCs, collected about 5 days after vaccination. The receptor source for this set is a man aged 45-65 years who received an inactivated influenza vaccine.

This clonotype has a count of ten or more. The rearrangement joins TRBV7-2 to TRBJ2-1; maybe TRBD2 (5 bases). The CDR3 spans 15 residues. From germline, CDR1 is SGHTA and CDR2 FQGNSA. Trimming took 5 bases from V and 5 from J, leaving 16 bases between them. CDR3 amino acids: CASSARTSSDNEQFF. The CDR3 DNA follows: TGTGCCAGCAGCGCTCGGACTTCCTCTGACAATGAGCAGTTCTTC.

This clonotype was seen at least ten times. This chain uses TRBV6-2 or TRBV6-3 with TRBJ1-3; 7 bases fit TRBD1. This CDR3 contains 16 residues. Germline values: CDR1 MNHEY, CDR2 SVGEGT. Trimming took 6 bases from V and 0 from J; bases not matched to a gene: 8. The CDR3 loop reads CASSYRGRGSGNTIYF. In DNA, the CDR3 is TGTGCCAGCAGCTACAGGGGACGCGGCTCTGGAAACACCATATATTTT.

This clonotype was found a few times. V and J are TRBV12-3 or TRBV12-4 and TRBJ1-3, with 7 bases matching TRBD1. The CDR3 consists of 18 residues. V lost 7 bases, J lost 0 bases, and 15 bases stayed unmatched. This CDR3 reads CASTPGGDSPLSGNTIYF. CDR3 nucleotide sequence: TGTGCCAGCACCCCCGGGGGGGACAGCCCCCTCTCTGGAAACACCATATATTTT.

This clonotype was seen many times. The junction does not match germline at one end; this may be a read error. This CDR3 is CASSPRQGNPGELFF. The CDR3 DNA sequence: TGTGCCAGCAGCCCGAGACAGGGGAACCCCGGGGAGCTGTTTTTT. This chain joins TRBV12-3 or TRBV12-4 and TRBJ2-2; TRBD1 agrees at 8 bases. CDR3 length: 15 amino acids.

The genes are TRBV20-1 and TRBJ1-2; TRBD1 aligns across 7 bases. The trim removed 4 bases at V and 7 bases at J, leaving 3 bases unmatched. Germline assignment: CDR1 DFQATT and CDR2 SNEGSKA (reference sequence). The CDR3 runs 11 residues. DNA for the CDR3: TGCAGTGCTATAGGGACAGTTGGCTACACCTTC. Its protein product is CSAIGTVGYTF.

This clonotype has a single count. This rearrangement joins TRBV6-5 to TRBJ1-1; 7 nucleotides align to TRBD1. The CDR3 is 11 amino acids. Losses at the gene ends were 5 bases for V and 10 bases for J; bases not matched to a gene: 4. Germline V gene data show CDR1 as MNHEY and CDR2 as SVGAGI. This chain's CDR3 is CASSQGTVAFF. In nucleotides, the CDR3 is TGTGCCAGCAGTCAAGGGACAGTAGCTTTCTTT.

V gene TRBV9 combines with J gene TRBJ2-5; D perhaps matches TRBD2 (6 bases). The germline V gene encodes CDR1 SGDLS and CDR2 YYNGEE. The CDR3 spans 14 residues. Trimming took 0 bases from V and 4 from J, leaving 10 bases between them. The CDR3 bases are TGTGCCAGCAGCGTAGAGACTAGTCCAGAGACCCAGTACTTC. Translating it yields CASSVETSPETQYF.

The gene calls are TRBV6-1 and TRBJ2-1; tentatively, D is TRBD1 (6 bases). Trimming stripped 6 bases from V and 5 bases from J, with 14 bases between. This CDR3 spans 14 amino acids. Germline V CDR1 and CDR2: MNHNS, SASEGT. CDR3 region: CASRGAGVHNEQFF. CDR3 DNA sequence: TGTGCCAGCAGGGGCGCAGGGGTACACAATGAGCAGTTCTTC.

The CDR3: CASSYGSPKGETQYF. The CDR3 DNA is TGTGCCAGCAGTTATGGTTCCCCAAAGGGAGAGACCCAGTACTTC. The chain uses TRBV6-5 and TRBJ2-5; D remains ambiguous. V shed 3 bases and J shed 4 bases, with 15 bases lying between them. Germline CDR1 and CDR2: MNHEY and SVGAGI. The CDR3 is 15 amino acids.

This clonotype was seen more than once but under ten times. The chain uses TRBV10-2 and TRBJ2-3; D might be TRBD2 (6 bases). V lost 8 bases, J lost 2 bases, and 14 bases lay in between. In germline, CDR1 is WSHSY, CDR2 SAAADI. The CDR3 runs to 14 residues. CDR3 nucleotides: TGCGCCAGCGTCGAGGACTACCCCACAGATACGCAGTATTTT. Amino acid sequence: CASVEDYPTDTQYF.

This clonotype was counted a few times. This rearrangement joins TRBV9 to TRBJ1-3; TRBD1 agrees at 7 bases. This CDR3 is built from 15 residues. The ends lost 0 bases at V and 4 bases at J; junction bases unmatched: 4. Germline assignment: CDR1 SGDLS and CDR2 YYNGEE. The DNA of the CDR3 is TGTGCCAGCAGCGTAGAGACAGGGCAAGGAAACACCATATATTTT. Translated, it gives CASSVETGQGNTIYF.

The CDR3 DNA sequence: TGTGCCAGCAGTTTGCTAGGCGGGGGGACCCGGAACACCGGGGAGCTGTTTTTT. It encodes CASSLLGGGTRNTGELFF. V usage is TRBV27 and J usage is TRBJ2-2; TRBD2 aligns across 8 bases. The V gene's germline CDR1 is MNHEY and CDR2 SMNVEV (reference sequence). The length of the CDR3 is 18 residues. V lost 3 bases, J lost 1 base, and 10 bases stayed unmatched.

The J gene is TRBJ2-1, the V gene TRBV12-3 or TRBV12-4; 9 bases align to TRBD1. V was clipped by 5 bases and J by 2 bases; unmatched bases: 10. The CDR3 spans 17 residues. The CDR3 DNA is TGTGCCAGCAGTGAAACTCCGGGACAGGGCGCCTACAATGAGCAGTTCTTC. Amino acids: CASSETPGQGAYNEQFF.

Only a few counts were recorded for this clonotype. This chain's CDR3 is CASSLVAGHQETQYF. CDR3 sequence (DNA): TGTGCCAGCAGCTTAGTGGCAGGGCACCAAGAGACCCAGTACTTC. This rearrangement joins TRBV7-9 to TRBJ2-5; maybe TRBD1 (5 bases). V lost 1 base and J lost 0, with 9 bases in between. The V gene's germline CDR1 is SEHNR and CDR2 FQNEAQ (reference sequence). The length of the CDR3 is 15 residues.

The chain couples TRBV20-1 to TRBJ2-7; D perhaps matches TRBD2 (7 bases). The CDR3 has 14 residues. The V gene lost 5 bases and the J gene lost 0 bases, with 14 bases spanning the gap. CDR1 and CDR2 (germline): DFQATT, SNEGSKA (reference sequence). The CDR3 DNA follows: TGCAGTGCTCAAGGGGGGGGCGGCTCCTACGAGCAGTACTTC. Its protein is CSAQGGGGSYEQYF.

The chain links TRBV5-1 to TRBJ2-3; D is unresolved. Trimming cost V 1 base and J 0 bases, with 9 bases left between them. The CDR3 runs to 15 residues. Germline CDR1 reads SGHRS; CDR2 reads YFSETQ. Here the CDR3 DNA reads TGCGCCAGCAGCTTGCGAGGCCCGAGCACAGATACGCAGTATTTT. Protein sequence: CASSLRGPSTDTQYF.